A single sample gave rise to the 7 T cell receptor beta chains below, sequenced in a study of response to subunit inactivated influenza vaccine. TCRdb reanalysed the RT-PCR reads using MiXCR and keeps one entry per CDR3 protein. This sample has hundreds of thousands of distinct CDR3 sequences, with approximately 15% found just once. The material was PBMCs from blood, obtained 14 days before vaccination. These receptors originate from a man between 45 and 60 years old who received an inactivated influenza vaccine.

The V and J genes are TRBV27 and TRBJ2-5, with D perhaps TRBD2 (5 bases). The CDR3 loop spans 17 amino acids. Deletions cut 0 bases from V and 1 base from J, with 15 bases between. The germline CDR1 and CDR2 sequences are MNHEY and SMNVEV (reference sequence). The CDR3: CASSLSGRRRSQETQYF. CDR3 DNA: TGTGCCAGCAGTTTATCAGGTCGGCGGAGGAGCCAAGAGACCCAGTACTTC.

This clonotype was recorded a few times. V gene TRBV12-3 or TRBV12-4 combines with J gene TRBJ1-5; TRBD1 might be the D (5 bases). V lost 5 bases to trimming and J lost 3 bases, with 11 bases between them. This CDR3 comprises 14 residues. The CDR3 region is CASSHGTLNQPQHF. The CDR3 coding sequence is TGTGCCAGCAGTCACGGGACCCTCAATCAGCCCCAGCATTTT.

The chain couples TRBV11-2 to TRBJ2-1, with TRBD1 matching 7 bases. With V trimmed by 6 bases and J by 4 bases, 9 bases remained unmatched. The CDR3 runs 15 residues. Looked up from germline, CDR1 is SGHAT and CDR2 is FQNNGV. The CDR3 reads CASRNPGQKYNEQFF. CDR3 in DNA: TGTGCCAGCAGGAACCCGGGACAGAAATACAATGAGCAGTTCTTC.

J is TRBJ1-5 and V is TRBV6-2 or TRBV6-3, with D possibly matching TRBD1 (6 bases). Germline loops: CDR1 MNHEY, CDR2 SVGEGT. The CDR3 runs 13 residues. V shed 7 bases and J shed 7 bases, with 14 bases lying between them. In nucleotides, the CDR3 is TGTGCCAGCAACCGGGGGGCAAGACAGCCCCAGCATTTT. Amino acids: CASNRGARQPQHF.

J is TRBJ2-1 and V is TRBV7-9, with D possibly TRBD2 on 8 matching bases. Per germline, CDR1 SEHNR and CDR2 FQNEAQ (reference sequence). V lost 2 bases and J 7 bases, leaving 18 bases between the germline ends. This CDR3 spans 16 amino acids. CDR3 in amino acids: CASSLRGGGRINEQFF. The CDR3 DNA is TGTGCCAGCAGCTTAAGAGGGGGCGGGAGGATTAATGAGCAGTTCTTC.

The rearrangement links TRBV5-5 to TRBJ2-2; D unclear. V lost 4 bases and J 2 bases, leaving 15 bases between the germline ends. The germline gives CDR1 SGHKS, CDR2 YYEKEE (reference sequence). The length of the CDR3 is 16 residues. The CDR3 bases are TGTGCCAGCAGCCCGTCGGTAGGGCTTAACACCGGGGAGCTGTTTTTT. It yields the protein CASSPSVGLNTGELFF.

This clonotype was found a few times. The chain couples TRBV4-1 to TRBJ1-3; no firm D call. Germline CDR1 and CDR2: MGHRA and YSYEKL. V was shortened by 1 base and J by 3 bases, with 10 bases between the two germline ends. CDR3 length equals 15 residues. DNA for the CDR3: TGCGCCAGCAGCCAAGGGAGGCTCTATGGAAACACCATATATTTT. Amino acid sequence: CASSQGRLYGNTIYF.